This T cell receptor (beta chain) was sequenced during a study of T cell responses to AZD1222 COVID-19 vaccine. Study-level results: The repertoires were collected only after the peak T cell response. Spike was spanned by vaccine-associated CD4 TCRs, which were dominant at 160-218 and 743-854.

Sequenced by immunoSEQ multiplex PCR; TCRdb stores in-frame clones only, minus some. The table includes approximately 98,000 clones, approximately 90% detected once. Details on this clone: Its matching antigen is unknown.

Per germline, CDR1 SGHTA and CDR2 FQGNSA. The V gene end was trimmed by 4 bases and the J gene end by 2 bases; junction bases not matched to a gene: 3. The CDR3 loop spans 15 amino acids. This specimen was peripheral blood, taken on day 0 of MenACWY control vaccination. The source is an adult in good health. The gene calls are TRBV7-2 and TRBJ1-5, with TRBD1 matching over 9 bases. This CDR3 is CASSWGQGGNQPQHF. CDR3 bases: TGTGCCAGCAGCTGGGGACAGGGAGGCAATCAGCCCCAGCATTTT. Variable domain in full (rest from reference TRBV7-2 and TRBJ1-5): GAGVSQSPSNKVTEKGKDVELRCDPISGHTALYWYRQSLGQGLEFLIYFQGNSAPDKSGLPSDRFSAERTGGSVSTLTIQRTQQEDSAVYLCASSWGQGGNQPQHFGDGTRLSIL.